This note documents a single TCR beta chain sequence. The data were obtained in a study of tumor-infiltrating lymphocytes in primary liver carcinoma. Across the whole study: Patients comprised men and women whose ages fell between 30 and 69 years. Spanning 4.2 to 10 cm, the tumors were T1-T3 N0M0.

V was clipped by 5 bases and J by 5 bases, with 15 bases between them. The germline CDR1 and CDR2 sequences are SGHAT and FQNNGV. The CDR3 totals 14 residues. The source of the blood RNA was unsorted whole blood, and germline DNA was extracted as well. Researchers generated TCR beta cDNA from around 0.55 ug of total RNA, relying on a constant-region primer. The TCR beta library was amplified through three nested multiplex PCR rounds in a modified ARM-PCR procedure. Use of TRBV1-TRBV30 forward primers with a C-beta reverse primer characterized the first two PCR rounds, which lasted roughly 11 cycles each. MiXCR, run by TCRdb on the multiplex PCR reads, gives a single entry per CDR3 protein. The repertoire holds fewer than 400,000 distinct CDR3 sequences, with 65% as singletons.

Sequencing input: peripheral blood. The rearrangement uses TRBV11-2 and TRBJ1-2, with D possibly being TRBD1 (6 bases). This receptor was obtained from a man between 35 and 55 years old with primary liver carcinoma and hepatitis B virus infection. CDR3: CASSGRGLKYGYTF. DNA for the CDR3: TGTGCCAGCAGCGGCAGGGGTTTGAAGTATGGCTACACCTTC. The full variable domain, rest sourced from reference TRBV11-2 and TRBJ1-2, is EAGVAQSPRYKIIEKRQSVAFWCNPISGHATLYWYQQILGQGPKLLIQFQNNGVVDDSQLPKDRFSAERLKGVDSTLKIQPAKLEDSAVYLCASSGRGLKYGYTFGSGTRLTVV.